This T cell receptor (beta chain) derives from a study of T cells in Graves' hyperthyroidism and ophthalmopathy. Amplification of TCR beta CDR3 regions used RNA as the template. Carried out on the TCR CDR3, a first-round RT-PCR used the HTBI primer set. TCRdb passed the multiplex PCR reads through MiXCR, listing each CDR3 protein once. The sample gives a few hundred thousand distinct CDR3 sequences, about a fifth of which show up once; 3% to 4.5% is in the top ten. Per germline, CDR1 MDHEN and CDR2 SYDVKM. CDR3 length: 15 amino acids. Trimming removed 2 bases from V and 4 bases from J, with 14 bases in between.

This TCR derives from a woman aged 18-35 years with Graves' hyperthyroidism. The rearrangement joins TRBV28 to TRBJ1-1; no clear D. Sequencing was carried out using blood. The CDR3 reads CASSLALSGGTEAFF. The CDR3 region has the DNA TGTGCCAGCAGTTTAGCCTTATCGGGTGGCACTGAAGCTTTCTTT.